A selection of T cell receptor beta chains follows, all from one sample in a study of blood T cell repertoires in COVID-19. Clones were sequenced by immunoSEQ multiplex PCR, and TCRdb holds only the in-frame ones, with some missing. The sample contains 310,000 or so clones, approximately 86% of which appear only once. The sequenced sample consisted of peripheral blood. These receptors all stem from a woman in her twenties or thirties who had recovered from COVID-19. The CDR3 runs from the conserved cysteine through the conserved F or W. D genes are given only for firm matches. Clone size is shown for a subset of rows, as once, few, many or a class of expanded clone.

v_gene,d_gene,j_gene,len,abundance,CDR3nt,CDR3aa
TRBV3-1/TRBV3-2,TRBD2,TRBJ2-3,17,NA,TGTGCCAGCAGCCGCAGCCAGGGACTAGGCGGCACAGATACGCAGTATTTT,CASSRSQGLGGTDTQYF
TRBV7-2,TRBD1,TRBJ2-7,14,NA,TGTGCCAGCAGCTCCGGGACAGGGTCCTACGAGCAGTACTTC,CASSSGTGSYEQYF
TRBV6-2/TRBV6-3,NA,TRBJ1-6,18,once,TGTGCCAGCAGCCAGGACTTGTCAACCTGGCCCCCTCTTTCACCCCTCCACTTT,CASSQDLSTWPPLSPLHF
TRBV11-2,TRBD2,TRBJ2-1,16,NA,TGTGCCAGCAGCTTAGATCTCGGGGGGGGCAACAATGAGCAGTTCTTC,CASSLDLGGGNNEQFF
TRBV29-1,TRBD1,TRBJ1-3,13,NA,TGCAGCGTCCCGGACAGGTCTGGAAACACCATATATTTT,CSVPDRSGNTIYF
TRBV5-4,TRBD1,TRBJ1-5,15,NA,TGTGCCAGCAGCGAGGGGGCAAGTAGCAATCAGCCCCAGCATTTT,CASSEGASSNQPQHF
TRBV6-1,TRBD2,TRBJ2-3,15,many,TGTGCCAGCAGTGAAACTAGCGGGGGGGCAGATACGCAGTATTTT,CASSETSGGADTQYF
TRBV10-3,TRBD1,TRBJ2-5,13,once,TGTGCCATCAGTACGACAGGGGACGAGACCCAGTACTTC,CAISTTGDETQYF
TRBV13,TRBD1,TRBJ1-1,14,NA,TGTGCCAGCAGCTTAGGCGACAGGGGCAGTGAAGCTTTCTTT,CASSLGDRGSEAFF
TRBV27,TRBD1,TRBJ1-5,13,once,TGTGCCAGCCGAGGAGGGGGCATTCAGCCCCAGCATTTT,CASRGGGIQPQHF
TRBV29-1,NA,TRBJ2-1,13,NA,TGCAGCGTTGGGCGGGGCATCTACAATGAGCAGTTCTTC,CSVGRGIYNEQFF
TRBV29-1,NA,TRBJ1-1,15,NA,TGCAGCGTTGAATCCCAGGCCCAAGTGAACACTGAAGCTTTCTTT,CSVESQAQVNTEAFF
TRBV28,TRBD1,TRBJ1-1,15,NA,TGTGCCAGCAGATACCCGACAGGGGCCAACACTGAAGCTTTCTTT,CASRYPTGANTEAFF
TRBV9,NA,TRBJ2-1,15,once,TGTGCCAGCAGCGTAGGTGCGGGATCCTACAATGAGCAGTTCTTC,CASSVGAGSYNEQFF
TRBV4-2,TRBD2,TRBJ2-3,16,NA,TGTGCCAGCAGCCAAGCTAGCGGGGGGGCTATAGATACGCAGTATTTT,CASSQASGGAIDTQYF
TRBV10-3,TRBD2,TRBJ2-1,14,NA,TGTGCCATCAGTGCATTGGGACTATACAATGAGCAGTTCTTC,CAISALGLYNEQFF
TRBV7-9,TRBD1,TRBJ2-5,16,NA,TGTGCCAGCAGCCCAGGGACAGGGGATATTCAAGAGACCCAGTACTTC,CASSPGTGDIQETQYF
TRBV28,NA,TRBJ2-7,14,NA,TGTGCCACTCATCAGGAGCGGTACTCCTACGAGCAGTACTTC,CATHQERYSYEQYF
TRBV7-6,TRBD1,TRBJ2-2,15,NA,TGTGCCAGCAGTTTTCCGGGACAGGGGACCGGGGAGCTGTTTTTT,CASSFPGQGTGELFF
TRBV19,NA,TRBJ2-1,15,NA,TGTGCCAGTAGCAAAGGGGGGGCTTACTACAATGAGCAGTTCTTC,CASSKGGAYYNEQFF
TRBV2,NA,TRBJ2-1,16,NA,TGTGCCAGCAGCGCCAAAGCAAGCACCGGGTACAATGAGCAGTTCTTC,CASSAKASTGYNEQFF
TRBV6-2/TRBV6-3,TRBD1,TRBJ1-1,12,NA,TGTGCCAGCCGCCAAGGGGACAGGGGGTCTTTCTTT,CASRQGDRGSFF
TRBV3-1/TRBV3-2,TRBD1,TRBJ2-1,16,NA,TGTGCCAGCAGCCCGATGGGACAGGCTCCCTCTCGCGAGCAGTTCTTC,CASSPMGQAPSREQFF
TRBV24-1,TRBD1,TRBJ2-1,14,few,TGTGCCACCAGTGGAACAGGGGGCAACAATGAGCAGTTCTTC,CATSGTGGNNEQFF
TRBV5-6,TRBD2,TRBJ2-5,16,NA,TGTGCCAGCAGGGATAGCGGGAGGGCCCTCACAGAGACCCAGTACTTC,CASRDSGRALTETQYF
TRBV19,NA,TRBJ1-3,15,NA,TGTGCCAGTAGTATAGACGGGGACTCTGGAAACACCATATATTTT,CASSIDGDSGNTIYF
TRBV28,NA,TRBJ2-7,12,once,TGTGCCAGCAGGGCGGAGCCCTACGAGCAGTACTTC,CASRAEPYEQYF
TRBV27,TRBD2,TRBJ2-3,14,NA,TGTGCCAGCAGTTATAGCGGGAGGTACAATACGCAGTATTTT,CASSYSGRYNTQYF
TRBV6-4,NA,TRBJ1-2,15,once,TGTGCCAGCAGTGACTCTAGGACAGCTAACTATGGCTACACCTTC,CASSDSRTANYGYTF
TRBV4-1,TRBD1,TRBJ2-2,13,few,TGCGCCAGCAGCCCCCAGGGGGCCGGGGAGCTGTTTTTT,CASSPQGAGELFF
TRBV11-2,TRBD2,TRBJ2-1,15,NA,TGTGCCAGCAGCTTAGGTTGGGGGAGGGTGAATGAGCAGTTCTTC,CASSLGWGRVNEQFF
TRBV7-9,NA,TRBJ2-7,13,NA,TGTGCCAGCAGCTTAGCGCTTAGCCACGAGCAGTACTTC,CASSLALSHEQYF
TRBV30,NA,TRBJ1-4,16,NA,TGTGCCTGTACCCTCCTCGGGGGGCTAACTAATGAAAAACTGTTTTTT,CACTLLGGLTNEKLFF
TRBV5-1,TRBD2,TRBJ2-5,16,NA,TGCGCCAGCAGCTTTGGGTCCAGCGGGGGGGCGAAGACCCAGTACTTC,CASSFGSSGGAKTQYF
TRBV7-6,NA,TRBJ2-7,14,NA,TGTGCCAGCAGCCCTACCCCAGGGGTTGACGAGCAGTACTTC,CASSPTPGVDEQYF
TRBV30,TRBD2,TRBJ2-1,13,NA,TGTGCCTGGAGTAGGGCTAGCGGGAATGAGCAGTTCTTC,CAWSRASGNEQFF
TRBV4-1,TRBD1,TRBJ2-1,16,few,TGCGCCAGCAGCCAAATCACAGGGGTTTCCTACAATGAGCAGTTCTTC,CASSQITGVSYNEQFF
TRBV21-1,NA,TRBJ2-5,16,NA,TGTGCCAGCAGCCTACGACTAGCGGGAGGAAGAGAGACCCAGTACTTC,CASSLRLAGGRETQYF
TRBV15,NA,TRBJ2-2,17,few,TGTGCCACCAGCAGACCGGGAAGTGGAACGAACACCGGGGAGCTGTTTTTT,CATSRPGSGTNTGELFF
TRBV5-4,NA,TRBJ2-3,14,NA,TGTGCCAGCAGCTTTGGGGGGAGATCAGATACGCAGTATTTT,CASSFGGRSDTQYF
TRBV19,NA,TRBJ2-3,14,NA,TGTGCCAGTAGACCGCTGGAGTCCACAGATACGCAGTATTTT,CASRPLESTDTQYF
TRBV19,NA,TRBJ1-5,15,NA,TGTGCCAGTAGTATTATGACAGGTAGCAATCAGCCCCAGCATTTT,CASSIMTGSNQPQHF
TRBV4-1,NA,TRBJ2-7,14,many,TGCGCCAGCAGCCAAGGACAGAACTCCTACGAGCAGTACTTC,CASSQGQNSYEQYF
TRBV19,NA,TRBJ1-1,15,NA,TGTGCCAGTAGTATTGGGGGAGGGGAATACACTGAAGCTTTCTTT,CASSIGGGEYTEAFF
TRBV24-1,NA,TRBJ2-1,14,NA,TGTGCCACCAGTGATTCCCCCCCTAACAATGAGCAGTTCTTC,CATSDSPPNNEQFF
TRBV7-9,NA,TRBJ2-7,12,NA,TGTGCCAGCAGCTTAGGCAGCTACGAGCAGTACTTC,CASSLGSYEQYF
TRBV18,NA,TRBJ2-7,14,few,TGTGCCAGCTCACGACGACAGGACCTCTACGAGCAGTACTTC,CASSRRQDLYEQYF